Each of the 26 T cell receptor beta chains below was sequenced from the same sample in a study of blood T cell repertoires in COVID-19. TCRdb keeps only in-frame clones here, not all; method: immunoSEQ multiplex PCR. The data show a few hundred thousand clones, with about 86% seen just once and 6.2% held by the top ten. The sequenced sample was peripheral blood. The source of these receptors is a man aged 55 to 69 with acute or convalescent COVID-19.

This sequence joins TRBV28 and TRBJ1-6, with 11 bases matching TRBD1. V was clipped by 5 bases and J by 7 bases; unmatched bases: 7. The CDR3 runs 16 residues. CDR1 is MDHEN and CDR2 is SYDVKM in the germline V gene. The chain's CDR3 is CASSTWTGGYNSPLHF. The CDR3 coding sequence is TGTGCCAGCAGTACCTGGACAGGGGGCTACAATTCACCCCTCCACTTT.

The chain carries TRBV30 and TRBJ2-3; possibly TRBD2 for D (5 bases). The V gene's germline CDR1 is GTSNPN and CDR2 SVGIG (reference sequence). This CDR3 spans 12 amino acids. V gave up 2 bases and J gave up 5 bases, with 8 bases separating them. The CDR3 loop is CAWSLAGDTQYF. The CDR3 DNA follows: TGTGCCTGGAGTCTAGCTGGAGATACGCAGTATTTT.

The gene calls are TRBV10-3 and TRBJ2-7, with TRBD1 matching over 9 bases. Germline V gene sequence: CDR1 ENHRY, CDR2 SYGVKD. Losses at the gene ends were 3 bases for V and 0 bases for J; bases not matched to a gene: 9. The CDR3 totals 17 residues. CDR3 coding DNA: TGTGCCATCAGTGACGGACAGGGGCCAAGCTTCTCCTACGAGCAGTACTTC. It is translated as CAISDGQGPSFSYEQYF.

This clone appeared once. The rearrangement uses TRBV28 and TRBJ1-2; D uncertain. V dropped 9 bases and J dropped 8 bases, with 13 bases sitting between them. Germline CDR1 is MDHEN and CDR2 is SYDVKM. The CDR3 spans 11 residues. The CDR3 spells CASRSGSGYTF. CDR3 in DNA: TGTGCCAGTCGGAGCGGGTCGGGCTACACCTTC.

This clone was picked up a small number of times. The CDR3: CAWSSGDEQYF. CDR3 DNA: TGTGCCTGGAGCTCGGGGGACGAGCAGTACTTC. The gene calls are TRBV30 and TRBJ2-7, with a possible D match to TRBD2 (6 bases). The ends were cut back, 3 bases at V and 5 bases at J, with 8 bases in the middle. In germline, CDR1 is GTSNPN, CDR2 SVGIG (reference sequence). The CDR3 covers 11 residues.

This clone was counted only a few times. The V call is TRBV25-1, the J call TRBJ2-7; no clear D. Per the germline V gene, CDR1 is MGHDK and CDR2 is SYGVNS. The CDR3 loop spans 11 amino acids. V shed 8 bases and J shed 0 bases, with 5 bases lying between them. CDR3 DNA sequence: TGTGCCAGCCGTTCCTCCTACGAGCAGTACTTC. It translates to CASRSSYEQYF.

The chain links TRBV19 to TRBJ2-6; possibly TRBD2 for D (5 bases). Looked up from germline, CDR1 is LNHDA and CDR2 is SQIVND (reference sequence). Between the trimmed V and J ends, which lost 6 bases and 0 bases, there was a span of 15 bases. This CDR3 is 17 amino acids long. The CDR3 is CASRHFSEGSGANVLTF. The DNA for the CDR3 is TGTGCCAGTAGGCACTTTAGTGAGGGCTCTGGGGCCAACGTCCTGACTTTC.

In nucleotides, the CDR3 is TGTGCCAGCAGCTCCGGGACAGGGCTTGAAAAACTGTTTTTT. It is translated as CASSSGTGLEKLFF. The V gene is TRBV5-4, the J gene TRBJ1-4, with 9 bases lining up with TRBD1. Trimming cost V 3 bases and J 7 bases; bases outside gene matches: 4. The germline V gene has CDR1 SGHNT and CDR2 YYREEE (reference sequence). This CDR3 region has 14 residues.

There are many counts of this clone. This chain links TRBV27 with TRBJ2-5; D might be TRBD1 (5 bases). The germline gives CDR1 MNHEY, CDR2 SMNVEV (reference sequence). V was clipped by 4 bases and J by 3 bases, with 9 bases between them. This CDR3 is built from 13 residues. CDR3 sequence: CASSWNRKETQYF. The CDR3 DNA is TGTGCCAGCAGTTGGAACAGGAAAGAGACCCAGTACTTC.

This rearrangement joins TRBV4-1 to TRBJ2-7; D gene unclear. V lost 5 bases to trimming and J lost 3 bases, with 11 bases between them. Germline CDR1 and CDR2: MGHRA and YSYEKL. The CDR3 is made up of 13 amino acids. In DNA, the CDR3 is TGCGCCAGCAGCGAAGGGTCAGACTACGAGCAGTACTTC. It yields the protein CASSEGSDYEQYF.

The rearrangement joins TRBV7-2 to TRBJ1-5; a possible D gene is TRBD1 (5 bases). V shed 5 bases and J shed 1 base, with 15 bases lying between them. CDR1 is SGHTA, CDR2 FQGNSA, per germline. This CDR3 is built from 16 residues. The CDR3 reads CASSAGPLASNQPQHF. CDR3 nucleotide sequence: TGTGCCAGCAGCGCAGGGCCTCTGGCCAGCAATCAGCCCCAGCATTTT.

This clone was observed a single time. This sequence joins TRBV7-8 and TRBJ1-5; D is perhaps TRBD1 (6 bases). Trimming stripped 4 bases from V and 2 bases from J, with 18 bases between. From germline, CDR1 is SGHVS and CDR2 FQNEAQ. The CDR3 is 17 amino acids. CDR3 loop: CASSSTGWGQGNQPQHF. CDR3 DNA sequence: TGTGCCAGCAGCTCCACAGGATGGGGGCAGGGCAATCAGCCCCAGCATTTT.

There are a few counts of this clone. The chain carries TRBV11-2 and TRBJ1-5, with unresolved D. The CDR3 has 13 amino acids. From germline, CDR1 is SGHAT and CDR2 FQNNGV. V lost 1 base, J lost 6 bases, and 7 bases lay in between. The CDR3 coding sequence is TGTGCCAGCAGCTTAGGAGGGATTCAGCCCCAGCATTTT. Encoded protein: CASSLGGIQPQHF.

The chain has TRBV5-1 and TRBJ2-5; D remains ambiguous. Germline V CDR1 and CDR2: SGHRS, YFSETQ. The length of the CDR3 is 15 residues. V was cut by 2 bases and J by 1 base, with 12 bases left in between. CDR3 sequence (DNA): TGCGCCAGCAGCTTTCCGACGGGTGTCCAAGAGACCCAGTACTTC. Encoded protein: CASSFPTGVQETQYF. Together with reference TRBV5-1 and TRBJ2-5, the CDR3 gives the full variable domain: KAGVTQTPRYLIKTRGQQVTLSCSPISGHRSVSWYQQTPGQGLQFLFEYFSETQRNKGNFPGRFSGRQFSNSRSEMNVSTLELGDSALYLCASSFPTGVQETQYFGPGTRLLVL.

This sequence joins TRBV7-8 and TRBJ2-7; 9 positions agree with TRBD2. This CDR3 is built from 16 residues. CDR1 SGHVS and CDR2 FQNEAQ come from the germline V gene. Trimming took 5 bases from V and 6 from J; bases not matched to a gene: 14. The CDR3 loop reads CASSRSGREGPSEQYF. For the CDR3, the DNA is TGTGCCAGCAGCCGATCGGGGCGGGAGGGCCCCAGCGAGCAGTACTTC.

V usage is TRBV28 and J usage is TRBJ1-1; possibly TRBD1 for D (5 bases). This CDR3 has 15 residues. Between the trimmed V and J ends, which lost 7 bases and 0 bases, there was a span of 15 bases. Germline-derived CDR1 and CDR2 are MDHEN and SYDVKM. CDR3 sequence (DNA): TGTGCCAGCAAAGAGTGGGGGACTCTGAACACTGAAGCTTTCTTT. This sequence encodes CASKEWGTLNTEAFF.

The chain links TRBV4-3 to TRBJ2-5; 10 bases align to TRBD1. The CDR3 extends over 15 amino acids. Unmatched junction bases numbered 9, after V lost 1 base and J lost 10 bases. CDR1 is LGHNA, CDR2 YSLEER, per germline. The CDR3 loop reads CASSQGWDRGEVQYF. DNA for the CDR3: TGCGCCAGCAGCCAAGGATGGGACAGGGGTGAGGTCCAGTACTTC.

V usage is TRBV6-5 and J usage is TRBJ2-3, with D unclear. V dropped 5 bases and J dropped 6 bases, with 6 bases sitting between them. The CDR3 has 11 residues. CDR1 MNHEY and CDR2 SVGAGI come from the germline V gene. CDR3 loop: CASSLQDTQYF. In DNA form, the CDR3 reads TGTGCCAGCAGTCTCCAGGATACGCAGTATTTT.

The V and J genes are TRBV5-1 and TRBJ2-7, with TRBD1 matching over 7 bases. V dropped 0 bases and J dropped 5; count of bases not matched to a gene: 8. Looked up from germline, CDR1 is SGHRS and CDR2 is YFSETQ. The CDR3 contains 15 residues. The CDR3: CASSLDPGGTDEQYF. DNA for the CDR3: TGCGCCAGCAGCTTGGATCCAGGGGGAACGGACGAGCAGTACTTC.

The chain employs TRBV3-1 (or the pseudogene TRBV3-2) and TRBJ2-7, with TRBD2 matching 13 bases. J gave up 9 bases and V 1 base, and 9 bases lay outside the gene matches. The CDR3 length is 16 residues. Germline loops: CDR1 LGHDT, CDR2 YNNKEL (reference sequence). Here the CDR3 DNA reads TGTGCCAGCAGCCAAGGGGGTGGACTAGCGGGAGACGGGCAGTACTTC. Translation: CASSQGGGLAGDGQYF.

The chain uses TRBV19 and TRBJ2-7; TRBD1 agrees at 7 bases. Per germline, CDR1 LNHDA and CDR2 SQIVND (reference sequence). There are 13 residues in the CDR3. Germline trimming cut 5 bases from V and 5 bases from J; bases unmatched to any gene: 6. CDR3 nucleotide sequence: TGTGCCAGTAGTGCCAGGGGGAAGAACGAGCAGTACTTC. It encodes CASSARGKNEQYF.

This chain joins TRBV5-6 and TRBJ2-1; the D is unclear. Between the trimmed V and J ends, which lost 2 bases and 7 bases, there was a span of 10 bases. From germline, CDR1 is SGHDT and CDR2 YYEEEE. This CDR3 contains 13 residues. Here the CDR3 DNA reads TGTGCCAGCAGCTTTGTTGGTCGGAATGAGCAGTTCTTC. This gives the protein CASSFVGRNEQFF.

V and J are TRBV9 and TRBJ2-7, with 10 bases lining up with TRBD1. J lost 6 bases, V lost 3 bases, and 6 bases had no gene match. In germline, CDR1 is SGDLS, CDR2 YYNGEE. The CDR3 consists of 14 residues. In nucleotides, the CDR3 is TGTGCCAGCAGCGACCGGGACAGGGGTGGCGAGCAGTACTTC. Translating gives CASSDRDRGGEQYF.

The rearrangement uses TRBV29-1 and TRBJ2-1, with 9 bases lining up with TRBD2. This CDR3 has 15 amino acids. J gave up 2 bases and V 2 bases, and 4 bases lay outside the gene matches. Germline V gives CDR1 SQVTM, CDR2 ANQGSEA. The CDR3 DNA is TGCAGCGTTGAATTCGGCGGGAGGGCCTACAATGAGCAGTTCTTC. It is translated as CSVEFGGRAYNEQFF.

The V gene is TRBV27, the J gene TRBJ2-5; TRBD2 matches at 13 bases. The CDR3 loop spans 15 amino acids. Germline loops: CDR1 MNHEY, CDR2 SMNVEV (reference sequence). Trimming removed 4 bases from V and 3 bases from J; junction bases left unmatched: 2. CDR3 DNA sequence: TGTGCCAGCAGTTCAGGGACTAGCGGGAAAGAGACCCAGTACTTC. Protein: CASSSGTSGKETQYF.

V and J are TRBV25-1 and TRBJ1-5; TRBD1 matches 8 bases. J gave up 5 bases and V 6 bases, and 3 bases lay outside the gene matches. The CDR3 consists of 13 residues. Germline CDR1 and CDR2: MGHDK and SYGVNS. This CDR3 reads CASSRGLDQPQHF. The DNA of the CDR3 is TGTGCCAGCAGCAGGGGGCTCGATCAGCCCCAGCATTTT.